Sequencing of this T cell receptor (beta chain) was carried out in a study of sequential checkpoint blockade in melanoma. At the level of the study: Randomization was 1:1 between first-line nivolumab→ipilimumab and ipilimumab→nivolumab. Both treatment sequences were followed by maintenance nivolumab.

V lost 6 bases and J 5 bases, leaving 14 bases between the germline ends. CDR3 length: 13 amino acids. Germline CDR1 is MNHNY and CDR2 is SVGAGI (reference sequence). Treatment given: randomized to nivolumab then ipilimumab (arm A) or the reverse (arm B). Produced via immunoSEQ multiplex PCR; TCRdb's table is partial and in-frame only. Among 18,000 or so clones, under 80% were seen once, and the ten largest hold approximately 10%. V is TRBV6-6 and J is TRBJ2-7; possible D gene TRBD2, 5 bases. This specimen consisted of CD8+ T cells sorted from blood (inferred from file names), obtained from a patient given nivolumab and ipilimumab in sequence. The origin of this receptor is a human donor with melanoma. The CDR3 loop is CASSPGGRNEQYF. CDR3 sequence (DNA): TGTGCCAGCAGCCCCGGAGGACGGAACGAGCAGTACTTC.